Presented here are 27 T cell receptor beta chains from one specimen sequenced in a study of cytomegalovirus exposure and HLA in healthy donors. PCR amplification relied on 60 Vbeta primers (plus 13 Jbeta primers). The repertoire was sequenced with immunoSEQ multiplex PCR; TCRdb's copy has only in-frame clones and lacks some. Here the sample spans around 96,000 clones, around 80% being singletons. The sample comprised PBMCs. These receptors came from a man younger than 35 in good health and CMV-seronegative.

This clone has just a few counts. V is TRBV18 and J is TRBJ1-1, with D possibly matching TRBD1 (5 bases). Germline V gene sequence: CDR1 KGHSH, CDR2 LQKENI. The CDR3 loop spans 14 amino acids. V lost 3 bases and J 6 bases, leaving 14 bases between the germline ends. The CDR3 nucleotides are TGTGCCAGCTCACCTTCACAGGATGAGGCTGAAGCTTTCTTT. The encoded protein is CASSPSQDEAEAFF.

As regards this clone: One junction end does not reproduce the germline sequence, and a read error may be involved. The CDR3 bases are TGTTCCAGCAGCTCCAGGGGTTACGAGCAGTACTTC. This sequence encodes CSSSSRGYEQYF. This rearrangement joins TRBV7-9 to TRBJ2-7; possible D gene TRBD1, 6 bases. The germline V gene encodes CDR1 SEHNR and CDR2 FQNEAQ (reference sequence). The CDR3 covers 12 residues.

This clone was picked up a small number of times. V usage is TRBV5-1 and J usage is TRBJ2-7; 11 nucleotides line up with TRBD1. J gave up 6 bases and V 0 bases, and 5 bases lay outside the gene matches. The germline CDR1 and CDR2 sequences are SGHRS and YFSETQ. The CDR3 runs to 15 residues. The CDR3 spells CASSLAGQGAGEQYF. CDR3 in DNA: TGCGCCAGCAGCTTGGCCGGACAGGGGGCGGGCGAGCAGTACTTC.

The chain is built from TRBV19 and TRBJ1-2, with a possible D match to TRBD1 (6 bases). CDR1 is LNHDA, CDR2 SQIVND, per germline (reference sequence). The germline V and J ends were trimmed by 3 bases and 0 bases, with 14 bases remaining between them. The CDR3 extends over 16 amino acids. Here the CDR3 reads CASSMTGWGANYGYTF. In nucleotides, the CDR3 is TGTGCCAGTAGTATGACAGGATGGGGAGCTAACTATGGCTACACCTTC.

The chain recombines TRBV29-1 with TRBJ2-7; D unresolved. Germline loops: CDR1 SQVTM, CDR2 ANQGSEA. The CDR3 is made up of 12 amino acids. Trimming pared 5 bases from V and 6 bases from J, leaving 14 bases between. CDR3 residues: CSVNTPSGEQYF. CDR3 coding DNA: TGCAGCGTTAATACCCCTTCCGGCGAGCAGTACTTC.

J is TRBJ1-1 and V is TRBV11-2; the match to TRBD1 covers 8 bases. The germline CDR1 and CDR2 sequences are SGHAT and FQNNGV. This CDR3 is 16 amino acids long. V was clipped by 1 base and J by 5 bases; unmatched bases: 9. In DNA form, the CDR3 reads TGTGCCAGCAGCTTAGCCCCCAGGGGGCTTCTGACTGAAGCTTTCTTT. It is translated as CASSLAPRGLLTEAFF.

The sample holds one count of this clone. V usage is TRBV5-1 and J usage is TRBJ1-4, with 9 bases fitting TRBD1. The CDR3 is 15 residues long. Germline V lookup: CDR1 SGHRS, CDR2 YFSETQ. V dropped 0 bases and J dropped 4; count of bases not matched to a gene: 1. The CDR3, as DNA: TGCGCCAGCAGCTTGGGACAGGGGGTTAATGAAAAACTGTTTTTT. The encoded protein is CASSLGQGVNEKLFF.

V and J are TRBV6-6 and TRBJ1-1; unclear D gene. The V and J ends lost 0 bases and 8 bases respectively, with 7 bases between them. The CDR3 is made up of 12 amino acids. Germline V gene data show CDR1 as MNHNY and CDR2 as SVGAGI (reference sequence). Here the CDR3 reads CASSYSFQEAFF. CDR3 bases: TGTGCCAGCAGTTACTCGTTTCAGGAAGCTTTCTTT.

This chain joins TRBV9 and TRBJ2-1; 8 bases fit TRBD2. V shed 0 bases, J shed 3 bases, and the junction held 5 bases outside the gene matches. Germline lookup yields CDR1 SGDLS and CDR2 YYNGEE. The CDR3 is 16 amino acids. CDR3 loop: CASSVGPSGGYNEQFF. Written as DNA, the CDR3 is TGTGCCAGCAGCGTAGGTCCAAGCGGGGGCTACAATGAGCAGTTCTTC.

This clone has a handful of counts. The chain has TRBV6-1 and TRBJ1-5; D is unclear. The CDR3 sequence is 14 residues long. With 4 bases removed from V and 4 bases from J, the gap between germline ends came to 11 bases. The germline V gene encodes CDR1 MNHNS and CDR2 SASEGT. CDR3 sequence reads: CASSVNRGNQPQHF. CDR3 coding DNA: TGTGCCAGCAGTGTAAACCGGGGTAATCAGCCCCAGCATTTT.

Worth noting for this clone: One end of the junction does not line up with germline, which may come from a read error. V usage is TRBV7-9 and J usage is TRBJ1-2; tentative D call: TRBD1 (6 bases). The V gene's germline CDR1 is SEHNR and CDR2 FQNEAQ (reference sequence). The CDR3 covers 14 residues. CDR3 DNA: TGTTCCAGCAGCCCAGGGGATCGGTCGCGTGGCTACACCTTC. Its protein product is CSSSPGDRSRGYTF.

The rearrangement uses TRBV18 and TRBJ1-1, with D tentatively TRBD1 (5 bases). CDR1 is KGHSH and CDR2 is LQKENI in the germline V gene. The length of the CDR3 is 15 residues. The germline V and J ends were trimmed by 5 bases and 4 bases, with 17 bases remaining between them. The CDR3 bases are TGTGCCAGCTCATCCCCGGGTTCGGGGGGCACTGAAGCTTTCTTT. This codes for CASSSPGSGGTEAFF.

This rearrangement joins TRBV7-6 to TRBJ2-3; 7 bases agree with TRBD1. The CDR3 is 17 amino acids. V trimming: 4 bases; J trimming: 2 bases; junction bases outside the gene matches: 12. The germline V gene has CDR1 SGHVS and CDR2 FNYEAQ. CDR3 coding DNA: TGTGCCAGCAGCTCCAACCCCGGGACAGTGTTCACAGATACGCAGTATTTT. It codes for CASSSNPGTVFTDTQYF.

The rearrangement links TRBV27 to TRBJ1-4; TRBD1 matches 11 bases. The CDR3 spans 13 residues. The germline V gene has CDR1 MNHEY and CDR2 SMNVEV (reference sequence). V lost 10 bases and J lost 8; bases outside the gene matches: 6. The chain's CDR3 is CATGDRGGEKLFF. The CDR3, as DNA: TGTGCCACCGGGGACAGGGGGGGCGAAAAACTGTTTTTT. Using reference TRBV27 and TRBJ1-4 for the parts outside the CDR3, the full variable domain is EAQVTQNPRYLITVTGKKLTVTCSQNMNHEYMSWYRQDPGLGLRQIYYSMNVEVTDKGDVPEGYKVSRKEKRNFPLILESPSPNQTSLYFCATGDRGGEKLFFGSGTQLSVL.

This clone came up a few times. The chain employs TRBV11-2 and TRBJ2-3; tentatively, D is TRBD2 (6 bases). Germline lookup yields CDR1 SGHAT and CDR2 FQNNGV. The CDR3 length is 17 residues. V was shortened by 5 bases and J by 1 base, with 19 bases between the two germline ends. This CDR3 reads CASSTTGSPVGTDTQYF. CDR3 in DNA: TGTGCCAGCAGCACCACCGGGAGCCCGGTGGGCACAGATACGCAGTATTTT.

The CDR3 DNA reads as TGTGCCAGTAGTATGACTGGAACGAACACCGGGGAGCTGTTTTTT. This gives the protein CASSMTGTNTGELFF. The chain is built from TRBV19 and TRBJ2-2, with D unresolved. The ends were cut back, 3 bases at V and 0 bases at J, with 8 bases in the middle. CDR1 and CDR2 from the germline V gene are LNHDA and SQIVND (reference sequence). This CDR3 contains 15 residues. Based on the CDR3 plus reference TRBV19 and TRBJ2-2, the full variable domain is DGGITQSPKYLFRKEGQNVTLSCEQNLNHDAMYWYRQDPGQGLRLIYYSQIVNDFQKGDIAEGYSVSREKKESFPLTVTSAQKNPTAFYLCASSMTGTNTGELFFGEGSRLTVL.

The chain is built from TRBV10-1 and TRBJ2-3, with D perhaps TRBD1 (6 bases). This CDR3 is 19 amino acids long. Germline CDR1 reads WNHNN; CDR2 reads SYGVQD (reference sequence). Trimming took 5 bases from V and 6 from J, leaving 30 bases between them. The CDR3 region is CASSKTGSPGLLKGDTQYF. CDR3 nucleotide sequence: TGCGCCAGCAGTAAAACAGGGAGCCCAGGTTTGTTGAAAGGTGATACGCAGTATTTT.

The chain recombines TRBV12-1 with TRBJ2-5; the D segment call TRBD1 is taken from the table without a DNA check. TRBV12-1 is an annotated pseudogene. The CDR3 totals 16 residues. CDR3 nucleotide sequence: TGTGCCAGCAGGGACAGGGGTCCAGACATTCAAGAGACCCAGTACTTC. It is translated as CASRDRGPDIQETQYF.

The chain couples TRBV14 to TRBJ1-3; TRBD1 aligns across 7 bases. Germline values: CDR1 SGHDN, CDR2 FVKESK. With 4 bases clipped from V and 1 base from J, the junction kept 7 bases outside the gene matches. The CDR3 runs to 16 residues. This CDR3 is CASSPYRGVSGNTIYF. CDR3 in DNA: TGTGCCAGCAGCCCCTACAGGGGTGTATCTGGAAACACCATATATTTT. Full variable domain (missing parts from reference TRBV14 and TRBJ1-3): EAGVTQFPSHSVIEKGQTVTLRCDPISGHDNLYWYRRVMGKEIKFLLHFVKESKQDESGMPNNRFLAERTGGTYSTLKVQPAELEDSGVYFCASSPYRGVSGNTIYFGEGSWLTVV.

The J gene is TRBJ1-2, the V gene TRBV7-2; D ambiguous. There are 15 residues in the CDR3. Per the germline V gene, CDR1 is SGHTA and CDR2 is FQGNSA. Trimming pared 1 base from V and 8 bases from J, leaving 17 bases between. The CDR3 is CASSLEGAPGAGYTF. The DNA for the CDR3 is TGTGCCAGCAGCTTAGAAGGCGCCCCGGGTGCCGGCTACACCTTC.

The chain recombines TRBV6-5 with TRBJ2-1, with TRBD2 identical over 8 bases. Germline V gives CDR1 MNHEY, CDR2 SVGAGI. V was clipped by 7 bases and J by 4 bases; unmatched bases: 9. The CDR3 runs to 15 residues. CDR3 bases: TGTGCCAGCATCCGGGGGGGCCAGGGGTACAATGAGCAGTTCTTC. Translation gives CASIRGGQGYNEQFF.

V gene TRBV5-4 combines with J gene TRBJ1-2; no reliable D call. This CDR3 is 13 amino acids long. Germline values: CDR1 SGHNT, CDR2 YYREEE (reference sequence). The V gene lost 0 bases and the J gene lost 7 bases, with 10 bases spanning the gap. The CDR3 protein is CASSLGVGSGYTF. Here the CDR3 DNA reads TGTGCCAGCAGCTTGGGTGTGGGCTCTGGCTACACCTTC.

The chain links TRBV6-5 to TRBJ1-2, with D possibly being TRBD1 (6 bases). There are 13 residues in the CDR3. V lost 5 bases and J lost 6, with 13 bases in between. Germline CDR1 is MNHEY and CDR2 is SVGAGI. The CDR3 protein is CASSTGQLHGYTF. Written as DNA, the CDR3 is TGTGCCAGCAGTACCGGACAGCTTCATGGCTACACCTTC.

The V and J genes are TRBV5-6 and TRBJ1-4, with TRBD1 matching over 9 bases. This CDR3 is built from 18 residues. V trimming: 4 bases; J trimming: 0 bases; junction bases outside the gene matches: 10. Germline CDR1 reads SGHDT; CDR2 reads YYEEEE. The CDR3 sequence: CASSLATGGLSTNEKLFF. DNA of the CDR3: TGTGCCAGCAGCCTTGCAACAGGGGGCTTATCAACTAATGAAAAACTGTTTTTT.

V and J are TRBV5-5 and TRBJ2-3, with 13 bases aligning to TRBD2. Unmatched junction bases numbered 4, after V lost 5 bases and J lost 4 bases. Per the germline V gene, CDR1 is SGHKS and CDR2 is YYEKEE (reference sequence). The CDR3 consists of 15 residues. The CDR3 loop is CASRLAGGQPDTQYF. Here the CDR3 DNA reads TGTGCCAGCAGACTAGCGGGGGGGCAGCCAGATACGCAGTATTTT.

The chain carries TRBV5-1 and TRBJ1-6; tentative D call: TRBD1 (5 bases). V lost 1 base and J lost 5, with 10 bases in between. This CDR3 comprises 15 residues. The germline V gene encodes CDR1 SGHRS and CDR2 YFSETQ. CDR3 residues: CASSLKQGHNSPLHF. Here the CDR3 DNA reads TGCGCCAGCAGCTTGAAGCAGGGCCATAATTCACCCCTCCACTTT.

On this clone: This sample also contains other DNA sequences that code for the same CDR3. The CDR3 region has the DNA TGTGCCAGCAGTTACTCCAGGGGCTATGGCTACACCTTC. Translating it yields CASSYSRGYGYTF. The chain recombines TRBV6-5 with TRBJ1-2, with D possibly TRBD1 on 6 matching bases. The CDR3 has 13 amino acids. Trimming cost V 0 bases and J 4 bases, with 6 bases left between them. From germline, CDR1 is MNHEY and CDR2 SVGAGI.